The present T cell receptor beta chain was sequenced within a study of blood T cells in healthy people across ages. About this clonotype itself: The antigen remains unidentified.

Researchers isolated at least 6.5 million PBMCs per sample. Primed by a sample-barcoded 5' primer and a J-beta primer mix, a second PCR proceeded for about 7 to 12 cycles. Through a template-switch adaptor with 12 random nucleotides, each cDNA molecule received a tag. TCRdb passed the 5' RACE reads through MiXCR, listing each CDR3 protein once. This sample yields roughly 800,000 distinct CDR3 sequences, of which more than 45% are seen a single time; approximately 23% belongs to the top ten. CDR3 length: 17 residues. With V trimmed by 4 bases and J by 8 bases, 11 bases remained unmatched. The germline CDR1 and CDR2 sequences are KGHDR and SFDVKD. Study-wide results and limits: Significant beta diversity loss was already apparent by age approximately 38, declining roughly linearly.

The sample taken for sequencing was blood. The origin of this receptor is a man aged 30-40 years in good health. The chain employs TRBV24-1 and TRBJ2-1; 12 bases line up with TRBD2. CDR3 region: CATSDPTSGRAKDEQFF. DNA of the CDR3: TGTGCCACCAGTGACCCGACTAGCGGGAGAGCTAAGGATGAGCAGTTCTTC.